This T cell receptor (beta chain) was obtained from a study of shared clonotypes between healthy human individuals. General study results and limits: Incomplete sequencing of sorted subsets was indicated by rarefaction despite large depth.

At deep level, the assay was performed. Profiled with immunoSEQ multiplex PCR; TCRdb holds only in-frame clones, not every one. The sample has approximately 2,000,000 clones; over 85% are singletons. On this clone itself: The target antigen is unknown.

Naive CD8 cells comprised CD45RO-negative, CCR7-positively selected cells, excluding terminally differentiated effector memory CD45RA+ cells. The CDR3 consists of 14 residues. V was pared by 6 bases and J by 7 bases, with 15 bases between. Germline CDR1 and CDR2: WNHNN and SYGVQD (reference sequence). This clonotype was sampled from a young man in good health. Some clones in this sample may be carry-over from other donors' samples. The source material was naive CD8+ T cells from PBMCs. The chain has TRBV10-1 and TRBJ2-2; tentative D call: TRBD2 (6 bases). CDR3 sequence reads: CASRATGAGGELFF. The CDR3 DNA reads TGCGCCAGCAGGGCGACGGGAGCGGGCGGGGAGCTGTTTTTT.